These 23 T cell receptor beta chains were sequenced from one sample in a study of shared clonotypes between healthy human individuals. The table came from immunoSEQ multiplex PCR; TCRdb's copy has only in-frame clones and leaves some out. Of 1.5 million to 2.5 million clones listed, about 95% are singletons. Naive CD8 cells were CD45RO-negative, positively selected for CCR7, excluding terminally differentiated effector memory CD45RA+ cells. Sequencing was performed on naive CD8+ T cells sorted from blood. These TCRs come from a man aged 18-30 years in good health.

The chain has TRBV11-2 and TRBJ2-2; tentatively, D is TRBD1 (6 bases). This CDR3 is built from 18 residues. Germline CDR1 and CDR2: SGHAT and FQNNGV. Trimming cost V 3 bases and J 2 bases, with 19 bases left between them. CDR3 nucleotide sequence: TGTGCCAGCAGCTTTTGGGGGTCGGCAGGGACAAACACCGGGGAGCTGTTTTTT. It yields the protein CASSFWGSAGTNTGELFF.

V gene TRBV19 combines with J gene TRBJ1-2; D is unclear. Germline V gene lookup returns CDR1 LNHDA and CDR2 SQIVND (reference sequence). CDR3 length: 15 amino acids. V shed 0 bases and J shed 3 bases, with 11 bases lying between them. The DNA for the CDR3 is TGTGCCAGTAGTATAGATTTGACGGACTACTATGGCTACACCTTC. Protein sequence: CASSIDLTDYYGYTF.

This clone has just one count. This sequence joins TRBV30 and TRBJ1-3, with TRBD1 as a possible D gene (6 bases). Germline V gene data show CDR1 as GTSNPN and CDR2 as SVGIG (reference sequence). V was trimmed by 8 bases and J by 4 bases, leaving 12 bases between them. This CDR3 spans 12 amino acids. The CDR3 region has the DNA TGTGCCGAGCGGGGGCTCGGAAACACCATATATTTT. It is translated as CAERGLGNTIYF.

The CDR3 loop is CASSQVGVGGEFF. The CDR3 DNA is TGCGCCAGCAGCCAAGTTGGGGTAGGGGGTGAGTTTTTT. The chain links TRBV4-1 to TRBJ1-4; D may be TRBD1 (6 bases). Trimming shortened V by 1 base and J by 16 bases, and 16 bases separated the two germline ends. The CDR3 totals 13 residues. Germline V CDR1 and CDR2: MGHRA, YSYEKL.

Only one count was recorded for this clone. The rearrangement joins TRBV9 to TRBJ1-2; 7 nucleotides agree with TRBD1. The CDR3 extends over 15 amino acids. Losses at the gene ends were 0 bases for V and 3 bases for J; bases not matched to a gene: 5. Germline values: CDR1 SGDLS, CDR2 YYNGEE. The CDR3 coding sequence is TGTGCCAGCAGCGTAGATCCAGGGGGGGACTATGGCTACACCTTC. Its protein is CASSVDPGGDYGYTF.

This sequence joins TRBV28 and TRBJ2-7; no reliable D call. The CDR3 is 11 amino acids. Germline V CDR1 and CDR2: MDHEN, SYDVKM. Trimming pared 5 bases from V and 6 bases from J, leaving 8 bases between. The CDR3 reads CASSTPAEQYF. CDR3 sequence (DNA): TGTGCCAGCAGTACCCCAGCCGAGCAGTACTTC.

The gene calls are TRBV2 and TRBJ2-5, with D possibly being TRBD1 (5 bases). CDR1 SNHLY and CDR2 FYNNEI come from the germline V gene. Trimming took 3 bases from V and 4 from J, leaving 9 bases between them. This CDR3 has 13 amino acids. The CDR3 coding sequence is TGTGCCAGCAGTGACAGGGTGGGAGAGACCCAGTACTTC. Its translation: CASSDRVGETQYF.

The rearrangement links TRBV6-5 to TRBJ2-7; no definite D call. The V and J ends lost 10 bases and 4 bases respectively, with 11 bases between them. Germline V gives CDR1 MNHEY, CDR2 SVGAGI. This CDR3 contains 11 residues. The CDR3 nucleotides read TGTGCCACTTCAGAGATTTACGAGCAGTACTTC. This gives the protein CATSEIYEQYF.

V is TRBV4-1 and J is TRBJ2-2; 10 nucleotides align to TRBD2. Germline values: CDR1 MGHRA, CDR2 YSYEKL. There are 16 residues in the CDR3. The V gene end was trimmed by 4 bases and the J gene end by 7 bases; junction bases not matched to a gene: 9. CDR3 nucleotide sequence: TGCGCCAGCAGCCCTCTAGCGGGAGTCCCTGGCGGGGAGCTGTTTTTT. Translation: CASSPLAGVPGGELFF.

To note about this clone: This sample also contains other DNA sequences that code for the same CDR3. J is TRBJ2-7 and V is TRBV13; D is perhaps TRBD2 (5 bases). This CDR3 contains 12 residues. Germline V CDR1 and CDR2: PRHDT, FYEKMQ (reference sequence). The V end lost 5 bases, the J end lost 7 bases, and 12 bases lay between the germline ends. The CDR3 spells CASSLGRGEQYF. The CDR3 DNA reads as TGTGCCAGCAGCCTTGGAAGAGGGGAGCAGTACTTC.

The rearrangement uses TRBV7-9 and TRBJ2-7, with 9 bases identical to TRBD1. J lost 4 bases, V lost 5 bases, and 6 bases had no gene match. From germline, CDR1 is SEHNR and CDR2 FQNEAQ (reference sequence). The length of the CDR3 is 14 residues. The CDR3 DNA follows: TGTGCCAGCAGCCTCTCGACAGGGGGGTACGAGCAGTACTTC. It specifies CASSLSTGGYEQYF.

The J gene is TRBJ2-5, the V gene TRBV6-5, with TRBD1 identical over 7 bases. This CDR3 contains 15 residues. The J segment lost 3 bases and the V segment lost 2 bases, leaving 6 bases of the junction unmatched. CDR1 is MNHEY, CDR2 SVGAGI, per germline. The CDR3 is CASSYGDREKETQYF. In nucleotides, the CDR3 is TGTGCCAGCAGTTACGGTGACAGGGAGAAAGAGACCCAGTACTTC.

This rearrangement joins TRBV4-3 to TRBJ2-5; unclear D gene. Germline CDR1 reads LGHNA; CDR2 reads YSLEER. The germline V and J ends were trimmed by 3 bases and 2 bases, with 13 bases remaining between them. The CDR3 consists of 15 residues. The CDR3 here is CASSQTRSEQETQYF. CDR3 sequence (DNA): TGCGCCAGCAGCCAGACTCGGTCAGAGCAAGAGACCCAGTACTTC.

The chain combines TRBV28 with TRBJ1-1, with D perhaps TRBD1 (5 bases). Germline CDR1 is MDHEN and CDR2 is SYDVKM. V was cut by 5 bases and J by 3 bases, with 13 bases left in between. This CDR3 comprises 14 residues. For the CDR3, the DNA is TGTGCCAGCAGTCCCCGCGGGACCTACACTGAAGCTTTCTTT. Its translation: CASSPRGTYTEAFF.

The chain joins TRBV27 to TRBJ2-3; D unclear. Germline assignment: CDR1 MNHEY and CDR2 SMNVEV (reference sequence). The CDR3 is 13 amino acids. V was cut by 6 bases and J by 2 bases, with 9 bases left in between. This CDR3 reads CASSQIHTDTQYF. The CDR3 DNA reads as TGTGCCAGCAGCCAAATCCACACAGATACGCAGTATTTT.

The chain links TRBV27 to TRBJ1-5; D is possibly TRBD1 (6 bases). The CDR3 contains 15 residues. The germline CDR1 and CDR2 sequences are MNHEY and SMNVEV (reference sequence). Trimming pared 4 bases from V and 4 bases from J, leaving 14 bases between. CDR3 in DNA: TGTGCCAGCAGTTCTACCGCAGGGGCAAATCAGCCCCAGCATTTT. This gives the protein CASSSTAGANQPQHF.

The CDR3 bases are TGTGCCAGCAGCTTTCTGGACGGTCCCTACGAGCAGTACTTC. This gives the protein CASSFLDGPYEQYF. The chain recombines TRBV5-5 with TRBJ2-7; the D is unclear. The germline V and J ends were trimmed by 2 bases and 2 bases, with 11 bases remaining between them. This CDR3 comprises 14 residues. The V gene's germline CDR1 is SGHKS and CDR2 YYEKEE (reference sequence).

The genes are TRBV28 and TRBJ1-5; 9 nucleotides match TRBD1. The CDR3 loop spans 16 amino acids. Germline CDR1 MDHEN, CDR2 SYDVKM. The trim removed 5 bases at V and 5 bases at J, leaving 10 bases unmatched. CDR3 DNA: TGTGCCAGCAGTCCCCGGACAGGGGATAAGGATCAGCCCCAGCATTTT. As protein: CASSPRTGDKDQPQHF.

This clone was seen a single time. The rearrangement joins TRBV6-6 to TRBJ2-7; D is possibly TRBD1 or TRBD2 (5 bases each). Germline V gene sequence: CDR1 MNHNY, CDR2 SVGAGI (reference sequence). Trimming stripped 5 bases from V and 2 bases from J, with 13 bases between. The CDR3 is made up of 14 amino acids. The CDR3 spells CASSHPGPAYEQYF. CDR3 DNA sequence: TGTGCCAGCAGTCACCCGGGACCCGCCTACGAGCAGTACTTC.

The chain has TRBV7-9 and TRBJ2-5; D remains unclear. This CDR3 has 15 amino acids. CDR1 is SEHNR, CDR2 FQNEAQ, per germline (reference sequence). V dropped 2 bases and J dropped 1 base, with 11 bases sitting between them. CDR3 DNA sequence: TGTGCCAGCAGCTTATACCCAGAGAGCCAAGAGACCCAGTACTTC. Residues: CASSLYPESQETQYF. The whole variable domain, remainder taken from reference TRBV7-9 and TRBJ2-5, is DTGVSQNPRHKITKRGQNVTFRCDPISEHNRLYWYRQTLGQGPEFLTYFQNEAQLEKSRLLSDRFSAERPKGSFSTLEIQRTEQGDSAMYLCASSLYPESQETQYFGPGTRLLVL.

The chain is built from TRBV7-9 and TRBJ2-7; D possibly corresponds to TRBD2 (6 bases). Germline assignment: CDR1 SEHNR and CDR2 FQNEAQ (reference sequence). This CDR3 is 15 amino acids long. V shed 6 bases and J shed 5 bases, with 20 bases lying between them. CDR3 loop: CASSKVDYSYHEQYF. CDR3 coding DNA: TGTGCCAGCAGTAAGGTGGACTACTCTTATCACGAGCAGTACTTC. Full variable domain (missing parts from reference TRBV7-9 and TRBJ2-7): DTGVSQNPRHKITKRGQNVTFRCDPISEHNRLYWYRQTLGQGPEFLTYFQNEAQLEKSRLLSDRFSAERPKGSFSTLEIQRTEQGDSAMYLCASSKVDYSYHEQYFGPGTRLTVT.

V usage is TRBV5-6 and J usage is TRBJ2-1; 8 nucleotides match TRBD2. Germline CDR1 is SGHDT and CDR2 is YYEEEE. The ends lost 0 bases at V and 4 bases at J; junction bases unmatched: 6. The CDR3 spans 16 residues. The CDR3 region is CASSLELAGPYNEQFF. The CDR3 bases are TGTGCCAGCAGCTTGGAATTAGCGGGACCATACAATGAGCAGTTCTTC.

The gene calls are TRBV7-6 and TRBJ2-7, with TRBD1 matching 8 bases. Germline V gene data show CDR1 as SGHVS and CDR2 as FNYEAQ. The CDR3 runs to 13 residues. After removal of 9 bases from V and 3 bases from J, the junction contained 7 bases not matched to a gene. This CDR3 is CASATGDNYEQYF. CDR3 DNA: TGTGCCAGTGCGACAGGGGACAACTACGAGCAGTACTTC.